This TCR beta chain was captured by sequencing in a study of T cells in Graves' hyperthyroidism and ophthalmopathy. Whole-study findings and limits: Ophthalmopathy onset followed model prediction by a median roughly 6.5 months.

Each diagnosis drew on symptoms, thyroxine, TRAb, thyroid ultrasound and orbital computed tomography findings. Trimming removed 3 bases at V and 0 bases at J, with 22 bases between. CDR3 size: 19 residues. Germline CDR1 is LNHDA and CDR2 is SQIVND (reference sequence). This clonotype has just a few counts. Its matching antigen is unknown. Authors of the study amplified TCR beta CDR3 regions from RNA transcripts. First-round RT-PCR of the TCR CDR3 relied on the HTBI primer set. Each CDR3 protein is one row after TCRdb ran MiXCR on the multiplex PCR reads. The table includes a few hundred thousand distinct CDR3 sequences, under 20% detected once.

The sample comprised blood. This sequence was found in a man aged 18 to 30 with Graves' ophthalmopathy. The chain joins TRBV19 to TRBJ2-3; weak D call: TRBD2 (6 bases). The CDR3 coding sequence is TGTGCCAGTAGTATCGCCCCTCACTCGTGGGAGGCCAGCACAGATACGCAGTATTTT. Protein sequence: CASSIAPHSWEASTDTQYF.